These 13 T cell receptor beta chains came from one sample sequenced in a study of blood T cell repertoires in COVID-19. The data were produced by immunoSEQ multiplex PCR, yet TCRdb's version contains in-frame clones alone and is incomplete. The sample lists about 60,000 clones; 78% were seen once. Sequencing was carried out using peripheral blood. Source of these receptors: a man older than 75 with acute or convalescent COVID-19.

The V gene is TRBV4-1, the J gene TRBJ1-2; TRBD1 is a possible D gene (6 bases). CDR1 is MGHRA, CDR2 YSYEKL, per germline. The CDR3 has 15 residues. V shed 1 base and J shed 4 bases, with 13 bases lying between them. CDR3 coding DNA: TGCGCCAGCAGCCAAGTTAGGACAGAAGGCTATGGCTACACCTTC. Translation gives CASSQVRTEGYGYTF.

Of note for this clone: This same CDR3 is encoded by further DNA sequences in the sample. This chain links TRBV7-8 with TRBJ1-5; unclear D gene. The CDR3 runs 14 residues. Trimming removed 5 bases from V and 2 bases from J, with 10 bases in between. Germline V gives CDR1 SGHVS, CDR2 FQNEAQ. The CDR3 here is CASSPREGNQPQHF. CDR3 sequence (DNA): TGTGCCAGCAGCCCCCGTGAGGGCAATCAGCCCCAGCATTTT.

The rearrangement joins TRBV5-4 to TRBJ2-1, with D possibly TRBD2 on 6 matching bases. CDR1 is SGHNT, CDR2 YYREEE, per germline (reference sequence). V dropped 3 bases and J dropped 6 bases, with 13 bases sitting between them. This CDR3 spans 14 amino acids. As DNA, the CDR3 is TGTGCCAGCAGCTCCCGAGTAGCGGCCAATGAGCAGTTCTTC. The encoded protein is CASSSRVAANEQFF.

In its sample, this clone was seen a few times. The chain carries TRBV11-2 and TRBJ1-1; no reliable D call. Trimming cost V 3 bases and J 10 bases, with 18 bases left between them. The CDR3 is 14 amino acids. Germline values: CDR1 SGHAT, CDR2 FQNNGV. This CDR3 is CASSFTVAGSSAFF. The CDR3 DNA is TGTGCCAGCAGCTTCACCGTGGCAGGTTCCTCAGCTTTCTTT.

The V and J genes are TRBV18 and TRBJ1-5; no clear D. Germline-derived CDR1 and CDR2 are KGHSH and LQKENI. Deletions cut 0 bases from V and 4 bases from J, with 10 bases between. The CDR3 runs to 15 residues. CDR3 in amino acids: CASSPPGQLNQPQHF. The DNA of the CDR3 is TGTGCCAGCTCACCACCGGGCCAGCTTAATCAGCCCCAGCATTTT.

The V call is TRBV24-1, the J call TRBJ2-1, with 8 positions matching TRBD2. The CDR3 length is 15 residues. V was clipped by 3 bases and J by 9 bases; unmatched bases: 9. The V gene's germline CDR1 is KGHDR and CDR2 SFDVKD. CDR3: CATSDTTLAGGEQFF. The CDR3 DNA sequence: TGTGCCACCAGTGATACGACACTCGCGGGAGGTGAGCAGTTCTTC.

The chain recombines TRBV10-1 with TRBJ2-3, with 7 bases lining up with TRBD2. Germline V lookup: CDR1 WNHNN, CDR2 SYGVQD (reference sequence). The V and J ends lost 0 bases and 4 bases, in that order; junction bases with no gene match: 10. The CDR3 loop spans 17 amino acids. CDR3 nucleotide sequence: TGCGCCAGCAGTGAGTCTGGGGCGGGAGCCGGGCCAGATACGCAGTATTTT. Protein product: CASSESGAGAGPDTQYF.

This chain uses TRBV6-1 with TRBJ1-2; the D gene is possibly TRBD1 (5 bases). CDR1 is MNHNS and CDR2 is SASEGT in the germline V gene. V dropped 1 base and J dropped 7 bases, with 7 bases sitting between them. The CDR3 length is 12 residues. CDR3 DNA: TGTGCCAGCAGTGAAGGGGGCACTGGCTACACCTTC. Protein product: CASSEGGTGYTF.

V gene TRBV6-2 or TRBV6-3 combines with J gene TRBJ1-3, with D perhaps TRBD1 (6 bases). The CDR3 is made up of 14 amino acids. Germline CDR1 and CDR2: MNHEY and SVGEGT. Trimming stripped 7 bases from V and 4 bases from J, with 14 bases between. CDR3 loop: CASIPGTTGNTIYF. The DNA of the CDR3 is TGTGCCAGCATCCCCGGGACAACGGGAAACACCATATATTTT.

The chain joins TRBV6-5 to TRBJ1-2; TRBD1 aligns across 9 bases. Unmatched junction bases numbered 5, after V lost 0 bases and J lost 3 bases. Germline V lookup: CDR1 MNHEY, CDR2 SVGAGI. This CDR3 is built from 16 residues. CDR3 sequence: CASSYSQGARHYGYTF. The DNA of the CDR3 is TGTGCCAGCAGTTACTCACAGGGGGCGCGACACTATGGCTACACCTTC.

The chain joins TRBV2 to TRBJ1-3; D remains unclear. Germline V gene lookup returns CDR1 SNHLY and CDR2 FYNNEI. Trimming stripped 4 bases from V and 0 bases from J, with 7 bases between. The CDR3 has 14 amino acids. CDR3 DNA: TGTGCCAGCAGTGCCGAGAACTCTGGAAACACCATATATTTT. Amino acids: CASSAENSGNTIYF.

The table lists this clone with a few counts. This chain links TRBV30 with TRBJ2-3; tentative D call: TRBD2 (6 bases). Trimming stripped 4 bases from V and 2 bases from J, with 16 bases between. Per germline, CDR1 GTSNPN and CDR2 SVGIG (reference sequence). The CDR3 covers 15 residues. CDR3 protein: CAWTALAGSTDTQYF. The CDR3 coding sequence is TGTGCCTGGACCGCCCTGGCGGGGTCCACAGATACGCAGTATTTT.

DNA of the CDR3: TGTGCCAGCAGGCGAAACACCGGGGAGCTGTTTTTT. It codes for CASRRNTGELFF. This chain links TRBV2 with TRBJ2-2; no reliable D call. The CDR3 spans 12 residues. With 6 bases removed from V and 2 bases from J, the gap between germline ends came to 4 bases. Germline loops: CDR1 SNHLY, CDR2 FYNNEI. Looking up the rest from reference TRBV2 and TRBJ2-2 gives the full variable domain: EPEVTQTPSHQVTQMGQEVILRCVPISNHLYFYWYRQILGQKVEFLVSFYNNEISEKSEIFDDQFSVERPDGSNFTLKIRSTKLEDSAMYFCASRRNTGELFFGEGSRLTVL.